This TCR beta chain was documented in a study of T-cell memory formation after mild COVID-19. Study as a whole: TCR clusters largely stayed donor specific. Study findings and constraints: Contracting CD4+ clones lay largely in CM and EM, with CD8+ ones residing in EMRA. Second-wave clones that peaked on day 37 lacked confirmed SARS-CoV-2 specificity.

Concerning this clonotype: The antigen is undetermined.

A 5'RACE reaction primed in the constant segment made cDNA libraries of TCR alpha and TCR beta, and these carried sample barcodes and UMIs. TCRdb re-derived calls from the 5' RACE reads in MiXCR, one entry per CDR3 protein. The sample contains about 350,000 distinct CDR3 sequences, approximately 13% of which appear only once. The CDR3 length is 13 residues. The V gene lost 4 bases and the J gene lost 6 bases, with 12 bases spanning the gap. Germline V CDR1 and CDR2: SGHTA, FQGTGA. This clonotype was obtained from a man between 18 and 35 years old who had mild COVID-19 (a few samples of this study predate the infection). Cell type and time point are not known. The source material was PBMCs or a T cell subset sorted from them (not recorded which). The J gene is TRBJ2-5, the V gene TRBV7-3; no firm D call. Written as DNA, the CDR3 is TGTGCCAGCAGCTCCTCGGATTCTAAGACCCAGTACTTC. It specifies CASSSSDSKTQYF.